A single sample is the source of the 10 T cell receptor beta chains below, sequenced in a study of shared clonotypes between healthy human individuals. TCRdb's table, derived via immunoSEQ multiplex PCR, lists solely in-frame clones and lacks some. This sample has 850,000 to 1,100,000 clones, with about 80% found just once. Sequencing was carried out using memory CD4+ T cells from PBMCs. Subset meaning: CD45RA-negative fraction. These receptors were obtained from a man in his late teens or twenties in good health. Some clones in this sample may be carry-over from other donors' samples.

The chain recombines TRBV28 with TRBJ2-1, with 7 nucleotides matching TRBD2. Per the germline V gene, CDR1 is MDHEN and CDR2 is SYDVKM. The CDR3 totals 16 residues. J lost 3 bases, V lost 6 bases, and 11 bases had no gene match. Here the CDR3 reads CASSPLRLAGYNEQFF. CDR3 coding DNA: TGTGCCAGCAGCCCATTACGACTAGCCGGCTACAATGAGCAGTTCTTC.

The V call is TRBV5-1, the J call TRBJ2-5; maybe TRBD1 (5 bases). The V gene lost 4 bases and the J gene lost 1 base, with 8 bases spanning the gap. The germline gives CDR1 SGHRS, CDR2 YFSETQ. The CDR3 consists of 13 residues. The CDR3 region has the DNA TGCGCCAGCAGCGGGGCGGTCCAAGAGACCCAGTACTTC. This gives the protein CASSGAVQETQYF.

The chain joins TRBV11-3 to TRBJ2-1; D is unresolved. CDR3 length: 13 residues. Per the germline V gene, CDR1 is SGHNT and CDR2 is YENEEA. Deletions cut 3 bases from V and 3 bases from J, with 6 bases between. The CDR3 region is CASSFHSYNEQFF. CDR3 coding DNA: TGTGCCAGCAGCTTTCATAGCTACAATGAGCAGTTCTTC.

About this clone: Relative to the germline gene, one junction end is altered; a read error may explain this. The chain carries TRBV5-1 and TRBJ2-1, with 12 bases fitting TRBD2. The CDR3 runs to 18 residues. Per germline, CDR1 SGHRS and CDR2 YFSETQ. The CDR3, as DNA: TGCGCCAGCACCCGACTAGCGGGAGCATCCGAGACCTATAATGAGCAGTTCTTC. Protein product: CASTRLAGASETYNEQFF.

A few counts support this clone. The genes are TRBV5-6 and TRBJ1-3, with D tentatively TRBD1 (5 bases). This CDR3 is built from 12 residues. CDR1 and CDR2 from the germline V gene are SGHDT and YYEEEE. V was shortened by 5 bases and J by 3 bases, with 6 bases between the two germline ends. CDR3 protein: CASRGVGNTIYF. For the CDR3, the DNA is TGTGCCAGCAGGGGGGTTGGAAACACCATATATTTT.

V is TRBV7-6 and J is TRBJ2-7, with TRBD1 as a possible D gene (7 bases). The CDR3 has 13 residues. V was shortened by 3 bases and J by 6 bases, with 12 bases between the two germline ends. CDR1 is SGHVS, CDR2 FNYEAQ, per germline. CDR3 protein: CASSLTGRSEQYF. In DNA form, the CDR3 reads TGTGCCAGCAGCTTGACAGGGAGGAGCGAGCAGTACTTC.

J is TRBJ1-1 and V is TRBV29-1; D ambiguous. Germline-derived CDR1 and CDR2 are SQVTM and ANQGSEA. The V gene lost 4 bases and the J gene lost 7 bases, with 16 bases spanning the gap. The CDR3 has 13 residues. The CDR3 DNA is TGCAGCGTTGCCAACTTTGTTCGCGGTGAAGCTTTCTTT. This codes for CSVANFVRGEAFF.

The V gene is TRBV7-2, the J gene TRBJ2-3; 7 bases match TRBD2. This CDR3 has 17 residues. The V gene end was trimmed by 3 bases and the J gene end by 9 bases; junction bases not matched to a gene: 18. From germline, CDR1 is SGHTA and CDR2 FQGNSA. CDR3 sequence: CASSFSGSGTGGKTQYF. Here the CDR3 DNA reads TGTGCCAGCAGCTTTAGCGGGTCAGGGACCGGGGGGAAGACGCAGTATTTT.

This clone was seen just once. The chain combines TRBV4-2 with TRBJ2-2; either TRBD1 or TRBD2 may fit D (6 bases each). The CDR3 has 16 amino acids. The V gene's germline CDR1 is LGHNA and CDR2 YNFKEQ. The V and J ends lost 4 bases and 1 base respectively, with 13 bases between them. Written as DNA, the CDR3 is TGTGCCAGCAGCCCTCGCGCGGGACAGAACACCGGGGAGCTGTTTTTT. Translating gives CASSPRAGQNTGELFF.

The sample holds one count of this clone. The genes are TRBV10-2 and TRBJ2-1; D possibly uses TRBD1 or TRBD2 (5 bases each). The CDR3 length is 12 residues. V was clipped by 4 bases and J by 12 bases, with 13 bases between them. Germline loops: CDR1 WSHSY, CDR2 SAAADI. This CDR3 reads CASSVGTNRQFF. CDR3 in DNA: TGCGCCAGCAGTGTTGGGACCAACCGGCAGTTCTTC.